These T cell receptor beta chains were read from a single sample in a study of blood T cells in healthy people across ages. TCRdb used MiXCR to reprocess the 5' RACE reads, holding one entry per CDR3 protein. The profile shows over 300,000 distinct CDR3 sequences, roughly half of them singletons. The specimen sequenced was blood. These receptors came from a man aged 55 to 69 in good health. CDR3s include the opening cysteine and the closing phenylalanine or tryptophan. The order of the fields is J gene, V gene, D gene, clone size, CDR3 DNA, CDR3 protein. The D gene is left open where the match is weak. Size is omitted from some rows. Given values are once, few, many or a class for expanded clones.

TRBJ2-7 TRBV20-1 . . TGCAGTGCCGGATTCATTGGGGCTGGCTCCGAGCAGTACTTC CSAGFIGAGSEQYF
TRBJ1-5 TRBV7-2 TRBD1 . TGTGCCAGCAGCGACAGGGTGCGCCAGCCCCAGCATTTT CASSDRVRQPQHF
TRBJ2-3 TRBV20-1 . . TGCAGTGCTAGTAACGACCCAAGCACAGATACGCAGTATTTT CSASNDPSTDTQYF
TRBJ2-7 TRBV2 TRBD2 . TGTGCCAGCAAACGCGGGAGTCTCGACGAGCAGTACTTC CASKRGSLDEQYF
TRBJ2-5 TRBV7-2 . few TGTGCCAGCAGCCGAATGGGGGAGACCCAGTACTTC CASSRMGETQYF
TRBJ2-1 TRBV12-3/TRBV12-4 TRBD2 few TGTGCCAGCAGTCTTCACGGGGGGAACTACAATGAGCAGTTCTTC CASSLHGGNYNEQFF
TRBJ1-1 TRBV2 . . TGTGCCGGACGGTCGGGAACTGAAGCTTTCTTT CAGRSGTEAFF
TRBJ2-1 TRBV4-2 . few TGTGCCAGCAGCCAAGCGAAGACAACCCTCGGGGAGCAGTTCTTC CASSQAKTTLGEQFF
TRBJ1-5 TRBV4-3 . . TGCGCCAGCAGCCAGCCCGGGACGTATTATCCCAGCAATCAGCCCCAGCATTTT CASSQPGTYYPSNQPQHF
TRBJ2-1 TRBV7-8 . few TGTGCCAGCAGCTTATATTGGGCAGGGACTCTGAATGAGCAGTTCTTC CASSLYWAGTLNEQFF
TRBJ2-5 TRBV11-3 TRBD1 . TGTGCCAGCAGCTTCCGGGACAGCTCCTACAATGTGCAGTACTTC CASSFRDSSYNVQYF